The T cell receptor beta chain under discussion was sequenced for a study of human versus mouse CDR3 diversity and MHC coevolution. Data came from immunoSEQ multiplex PCR; TCRdb stores just in-frame clones and leaves some out. This table has some 82,000 clones, approximately 92% appearing once. Trimming took 8 bases from V and 6 from J, leaving 17 bases between them. The CDR3 sequence is 14 residues long. Per the germline V gene, CDR1 is LNHDA and CDR2 is SQIVND (reference sequence). This TCR was sampled from a person between 25 and 70 years old in good health. This chain connects TRBV19 to TRBJ2-1, with D perhaps TRBD2 (7 bases). Input material: naive CD4+ T cells from blood. Subset specified: CD45RO-negative CD62L-positive naive CD4 T cells. CDR3 residues: CASALGGVVNEQFF. The CDR3 nucleotides are TGTGCCAGTGCCCTAGGGGGGGTAGTCAATGAGCAGTTCTTC. Full variable domain (outside the CDR3, taken from reference TRBV19 and TRBJ2-1): DGGITQSPKYLFRKEGQNVTLSCEQNLNHDAMYWYRQDPGQGLRLIYYSQIVNDFQKGDIAEGYSVSREKKESFPLTVTSAQKNPTAFYLCASALGGVVNEQFFGPGTRLTVL.